This TCR beta chain was profiled in a study of blood T cell repertoires in COVID-19. The overall study: Sites in the United States, Italy and Spain provided acute and convalescent COVID-19 samples.

Authors' data handling: Quantification of nucleated cells was approximated via reference gene primer amplification. The data were produced by immunoSEQ multiplex PCR, yet TCRdb's version contains in-frame clones alone and is incomplete. For V, J and clone size, that table is used; D and trimming come from the DNA. Counted here are 99,000 or so clones, 70% to 90% occurring once; the ten biggest clones make up over 10%. Germline lookup yields CDR1 GTSNPN and CDR2 SVGIG (reference sequence). The CDR3 totals 14 residues. Deletions cut 3 bases from V and 7 bases from J, with 13 bases between. The specimen was peripheral blood. The receptor was isolated from a woman between 55 and 75 years old in a cohort sampled during active or convalescent COVID-19. J is TRBJ1-6 and V is TRBV30; D gene uncertain. CDR3 sequence (DNA): TGTGCCTGGAGGGAACCGGGGAGGAATTCACCCCTCCACTTT. Its translation: CAWREPGRNSPLHF.